One sample yielded the 24 T cell receptor beta chains listed below, sequenced in a study of cytomegalovirus exposure and HLA in healthy donors. PCR amplification relied on 60 Vbeta primers (plus 13 Jbeta primers). Data came from immunoSEQ multiplex PCR; TCRdb stores just in-frame clones and leaves some out. The specimen's table records under 150,000 clones. What was sequenced was PBMCs. The receptors here all came from a man aged 35 to 55 in good health and CMV-seronegative.

The J gene is TRBJ2-7, the V gene TRBV18; the D gene is possibly TRBD2 (5 bases). V was pared by 3 bases and J by 5 bases, with 11 bases between. The CDR3 runs to 13 residues. Germline V gene sequence: CDR1 KGHSH, CDR2 LQKENI. In nucleotides, the CDR3 is TGTGCCAGCTCACCCCTCCGGGATAACGAGCAGTACTTC. Its translation: CASSPLRDNEQYF.

This rearrangement joins TRBV2 to TRBJ2-2, with TRBD1 matching over 10 bases. CDR3 length: 15 residues. Trimming at V came to 4 bases and at J to 4 bases, leaving 3 bases not matched to a gene. CDR1 is SNHLY and CDR2 is FYNNEI in the germline V gene. The DNA for the CDR3 is TGTGCCAGCAGTGGACAGGGGGCTAGCACCGGGGAGCTGTTTTTT. Protein sequence: CASSGQGASTGELFF. Filled out from reference TRBV2 and TRBJ2-2, the complete variable domain reads EPEVTQTPSHQVTQMGQEVILRCVPISNHLYFYWYRQILGQKVEFLVSFYNNEISEKSEIFDDQFSVERPDGSNFTLKIRSTKLEDSAMYFCASSGQGASTGELFFGEGSRLTVL.

The rearrangement uses TRBV6-1 and TRBJ1-4; TRBD1 agrees at 7 bases. Germline CDR1 and CDR2: MNHNS and SASEGT. The junction had 6 bases not matched to a gene; V was cut back by 4 bases and J by 10 bases. The length of the CDR3 is 13 residues. Here the CDR3 reads CASSGRQGVKLFF. CDR3 bases: TGTGCCAGCAGTGGGAGACAGGGAGTAAAACTGTTTTTT.

This chain joins TRBV15 and TRBJ1-1, with 7 bases aligning to TRBD1. This CDR3 has 13 amino acids. J lost 1 base, V lost 4 bases, and 0 bases had no gene match. Germline V gene sequence: CDR1 LNHNV, CDR2 YYDKDF (reference sequence). This chain's CDR3 is CATSNRGNTEAFF. The CDR3 DNA sequence: TGTGCCACCAGCAACAGGGGGAACACTGAAGCTTTCTTT.

This chain uses TRBV7-2 with TRBJ2-7, with TRBD2 as a possible D gene (6 bases). V was cut by 2 bases and J by 6 bases, with 11 bases left in between. Germline V gene lookup returns CDR1 SGHTA and CDR2 FQGNSA. This CDR3 has 13 amino acids. The CDR3 DNA is TGTGCCAGCAGCTTAATACTAGCAAGCGAGCAGTACTTC. Protein sequence: CASSLILASEQYF.

This chain joins TRBV5-1 and TRBJ2-2, with D unclear. From germline, CDR1 is SGHRS and CDR2 YFSETQ. V lost 1 base to trimming and J lost 6 bases, with 10 bases between them. This CDR3 spans 14 amino acids. This CDR3 is CASSLNAGSGELFF. The DNA of the CDR3 is TGCGCCAGCAGCTTGAACGCCGGGTCCGGGGAGCTGTTTTTT. The full variable domain, its missing parts supplied by reference TRBV5-1 and TRBJ2-2, is KAGVTQTPRYLIKTRGQQVTLSCSPISGHRSVSWYQQTPGQGLQFLFEYFSETQRNKGNFPGRFSGRQFSNSRSEMNVSTLELGDSALYLCASSLNAGSGELFFGEGSRLTVL.

The chain is built from TRBV10-3 and TRBJ1-6, with TRBD1 matching over 7 bases. This CDR3 contains 16 residues. Germline CDR1 reads ENHRY; CDR2 reads SYGVKD. Trimming cost V 3 bases and J 6 bases; bases outside gene matches: 8. CDR3: CAISDPGTVPNSPLHF. CDR3 in DNA: TGTGCCATCAGTGATCCCGGGACAGTCCCTAATTCACCCCTCCACTTT.

This chain joins TRBV5-4 and TRBJ1-2, with D possibly TRBD1 on 5 matching bases. Germline values: CDR1 SGHNT, CDR2 YYREEE (reference sequence). This CDR3 contains 14 residues. Trimming pared 0 bases from V and 3 bases from J, leaving 9 bases between. CDR3 coding DNA: TGTGCCAGCAGCTTGGGGGGGGGATACTATGGCTACACCTTC. It specifies CASSLGGGYYGYTF.

About this clone itself: The germline gene is not matched at one end of the junction; a read error may be the cause. The V gene is TRBV5-4, the J gene TRBJ1-3, with D perhaps matching TRBD1 (5 bases). The CDR3 sequence is 15 residues long. Germline assignment: CDR1 SGHNT and CDR2 YYREEE (reference sequence). The CDR3 DNA reads TGTGCCAGCAGCTTGGCCGGACAAATTGGACACACCATATATTTT. It codes for CASSLAGQIGHTIYF.

This sequence joins TRBV5-1 and TRBJ2-7; 10 positions match TRBD1. The V gene end was trimmed by 5 bases and the J gene end by 6 bases; junction bases not matched to a gene: 5. This CDR3 has 13 residues. The germline CDR1 and CDR2 sequences are SGHRS and YFSETQ. CDR3 sequence (DNA): TGCGCCAGCAGGCCCGGGACAGGGGCCGAGCAGTACTTC. Its protein is CASRPGTGAEQYF.

The V call is TRBV19, the J call TRBJ1-6; no firm D call. The germline CDR1 and CDR2 sequences are LNHDA and SQIVND (reference sequence). The CDR3 extends over 13 amino acids. Deletions cut 10 bases from V and 6 bases from J, with 13 bases between. The chain's CDR3 is CATKNVVNSPLHF. The CDR3 bases are TGTGCCACTAAGAATGTGGTTAATTCACCCCTCCACTTT.

The chain joins TRBV7-3 to TRBJ2-2; D unclear. Germline V lookup: CDR1 SGHTA, CDR2 FQGTGA. Deletions cut 3 bases from V and 3 bases from J, with 8 bases between. The CDR3 length is 14 residues. The CDR3 sequence: CASSFYSDTGELFF. Written as DNA, the CDR3 is TGTGCCAGCAGCTTCTACAGTGACACCGGGGAGCTGTTTTTT.

This rearrangement joins TRBV4-1 to TRBJ1-5; D call uncertain. Germline CDR1 reads MGHRA; CDR2 reads YSYEKL. The V gene lost 0 bases and the J gene lost 5 bases, with 8 bases spanning the gap. This CDR3 has 14 residues. CDR3 sequence: CASSQDRGYQPQHF. For the CDR3, the DNA is TGCGCCAGCAGCCAAGATCGAGGGTATCAGCCCCAGCATTTT.

J is TRBJ2-7 and V is TRBV7-3; a possible D gene is TRBD2 (5 bases). The germline V gene has CDR1 SGHTA and CDR2 FQGTGA. Trimming removed 3 bases from V and 4 bases from J, with 13 bases in between. CDR3 length: 14 amino acids. The DNA of the CDR3 is TGTGCCAGCAGCTTGTCCGGGAACAAATACGAGCAGTACTTC. Translation gives CASSLSGNKYEQYF.

The chain has TRBV11-3 and TRBJ2-1; 7 positions agree with TRBD1. This CDR3 spans 12 amino acids. Trimming at V came to 4 bases and at J to 7 bases, leaving 1 base not matched to a gene. Germline V CDR1 and CDR2: SGHNT, YENEEA. The CDR3 reads CASSSRGNEQFF. In nucleotides, the CDR3 is TGTGCCAGCAGCTCCAGGGGGAATGAGCAGTTCTTC.

This sequence joins TRBV4-2 and TRBJ2-5; D perhaps matches TRBD1 (6 bases). TRBJ2-7 matches the DNA end more closely, so the J call is doubtful. CDR3 length: 15 amino acids. CDR1 is LGHNA, CDR2 YNFKEQ, per germline. CDR3 in DNA: TGTGCCAGCAGCCAAGGACAGGCCTTTGTTGACGAGCAGTACTTC. It encodes CASSQGQAFVDEQYF.

J is TRBJ2-7 and V is TRBV5-6, with 10 bases identical to TRBD1. V shed 7 bases, J shed 2 bases, and the junction held 12 bases outside the gene matches. The CDR3 covers 16 residues. CDR1 is SGHDT and CDR2 is YYEEEE in the germline V gene. The CDR3 DNA follows: TGTGCCAGCGGTCTGTGGGGGACAGGGGACACCTACGAGCAGTACTTC. Its protein is CASGLWGTGDTYEQYF.

On this clone itself: In the same sample, other DNA sequences code for this CDR3. The V and J genes are TRBV5-1 and TRBJ1-5; 8 bases are a match to TRBD1. The CDR3 loop spans 14 amino acids. J lost 5 bases, V lost 4 bases, and 5 bases had no gene match. Germline V CDR1 and CDR2: SGHRS, YFSETQ. The CDR3 nucleotides are TGCGCCAGCAGCCTGACAGGGGCACATCAGCCCCAGCATTTT. As protein: CASSLTGAHQPQHF.

V usage is TRBV11-2 and J usage is TRBJ2-7; D possibly corresponds to TRBD2 (6 bases). The CDR3 runs 14 residues. V was trimmed by 0 bases and J by 4 bases, leaving 10 bases between them. Germline V gene sequence: CDR1 SGHAT, CDR2 FQNNGV. The CDR3 DNA reads as TGTGCCAGCAGCTTAGAAACGGGAGTGTACGAGCAGTACTTC. Protein: CASSLETGVYEQYF. Full variable domain (rest looked up from reference TRBV11-2 and TRBJ2-7): EAGVAQSPRYKIIEKRQSVAFWCNPISGHATLYWYQQILGQGPKLLIQFQNNGVVDDSQLPKDRFSAERLKGVDSTLKIQPAKLEDSAVYLCASSLETGVYEQYFGPGTRLTVT.

The V and J genes are TRBV25-1 and TRBJ2-6; possible D gene TRBD2, 5 bases. The V gene's germline CDR1 is MGHDK and CDR2 SYGVNS. The CDR3 contains 17 residues. Trimming took off 0 bases at V and 2 bases at J, with 11 bases between the two ends. CDR3 sequence (DNA): TGTGCCAGCAGTGAATATGCAACGGGAACTGGGGCCAACGTCCTGACTTTC. Its translation is CASSEYATGTGANVLTF.

V gene TRBV4-3 combines with J gene TRBJ2-7; D remains unclear. V gave up 0 bases and J gave up 2 bases, with 17 bases separating them. The CDR3 runs 17 residues. Germline assignment: CDR1 LGHNA and CDR2 YSLEER. CDR3 loop: CASSQEVLAGRTYEQYF. CDR3 coding DNA: TGCGCCAGCAGCCAAGAAGTGTTGGCAGGCCGTACCTACGAGCAGTACTTC.

V and J are TRBV7-8 and TRBJ1-5; no clear D. In germline, CDR1 is SGHVS, CDR2 FQNEAQ. V lost 1 base, J lost 5 bases, and 9 bases lay in between. The CDR3 is 14 amino acids. CDR3 residues: CASSLVQSDQPQHF. The CDR3 DNA reads as TGTGCCAGCAGCTTAGTCCAGTCCGATCAGCCCCAGCATTTT.

The V gene is TRBV5-1, the J gene TRBJ1-2, with 7 bases fitting TRBD1. Germline lookup yields CDR1 SGHRS and CDR2 YFSETQ. Trimming cost V 0 bases and J 5 bases; bases outside gene matches: 4. CDR3 length: 14 residues. The CDR3 spells CASSLDQGGYGYTF. CDR3 DNA sequence: TGCGCCAGCAGCTTGGATCAGGGGGGATATGGCTACACCTTC.

The gene calls are TRBV7-9 and TRBJ2-1; 9 bases fit TRBD1. This CDR3 spans 15 amino acids. After removal of 8 bases from V and 5 bases from J, the junction contained 10 bases not matched to a gene. Germline V lookup: CDR1 SEHNR, CDR2 FQNEAQ (reference sequence). The CDR3 spells CASQPLGTGNNEQFF. The CDR3 DNA reads as TGTGCCAGCCAGCCTTTGGGGACAGGGAACAATGAGCAGTTCTTC.